This T cell receptor beta chain was observed in a study of blood T cell repertoires in COVID-19. Study-level information: COVID-19 samples from acute and convalescent phases originated in the United States, Italy and Spain. PBMCs, B-cell-depleted T cells, or T cells provided the cDNA or gDNA that made up the material.

Original processing methods: It was from reference gene primer amplification that nucleated cell counts were estimated. Profiled with immunoSEQ multiplex PCR; TCRdb holds only in-frame clones, not every one. That table is the source of V, J and clone size, and D and trimming were worked out from the DNA. The sample includes 200,000 to 250,000 clones, 83% of them seen just once. The CDR3 is 13 amino acids. CDR1 is SEHNR and CDR2 is FQNEAQ in the germline V gene (reference sequence). With V trimmed by 5 bases and J by 4 bases, 4 bases remained unmatched. V usage is TRBV7-9 and J usage is TRBJ1-2; 7 bases are a match to TRBD1. The source is a woman in her 50s with acute or convalescent COVID-19. The sample taken for sequencing was peripheral blood. The CDR3 sequence: CASSTGQVYGYTF. CDR3 nucleotide sequence: TGTGCCAGCAGCACTGGACAGGTCTATGGCTACACCTTC. Variable domain in full (rest from reference TRBV7-9 and TRBJ1-2): DTGVSQNPRHKITKRGQNVTFRCDPISEHNRLYWYRQTLGQGPEFLTYFQNEAQLEKSRLLSDRFSAERPKGSFSTLEIQRTEQGDSAMYLCASSTGQVYGYTFGSGTRLTVV.